The 16 T cell receptor beta chains reported below all come from one sample, sequenced in a study of blood T cell repertoires in COVID-19. The assay was immunoSEQ multiplex PCR, and TCRdb's table has in-frame clones only and misses some. The sample has about 60,000 clones, about nine tenths seen once; the top ten hold over 9.5%. The sample comprised peripheral blood. The source of these receptors is a human donor with acute or convalescent COVID-19. The donor label of this sample is uncertain.

The V and J genes are TRBV3-1 (or the pseudogene TRBV3-2) and TRBJ2-1; the match to TRBD2 covers 7 bases. The CDR3 runs to 16 residues. Germline V gene data show CDR1 as LGHDT and CDR2 as YNNKEL (reference sequence). The V and J ends lost 4 bases and 4 bases, in that order; junction bases with no gene match: 10. The CDR3 loop reads CASSPTVGGRYNEQFF. In DNA, the CDR3 is TGTGCCAGCAGCCCCACGGTGGGAGGGCGATACAATGAGCAGTTCTTC.

This chain links TRBV27 with TRBJ1-3; 10 nucleotides align to TRBD1. The CDR3 is made up of 16 amino acids. Trimming at V came to 5 bases and at J to 7 bases, leaving 11 bases not matched to a gene. Germline V gives CDR1 MNHEY, CDR2 SMNVEV (reference sequence). The CDR3 DNA follows: TGTGCCAGCAGTCCAAGCCTCGGACAGGGGGTCAACACCATATATTTT. It is translated as CASSPSLGQGVNTIYF.

V and J are TRBV9 and TRBJ2-1; D is undetermined. The ends were cut back, 3 bases at V and 10 bases at J, with 20 bases in the middle. The CDR3 covers 15 residues. Germline V gene lookup returns CDR1 SGDLS and CDR2 YYNGEE. The CDR3 sequence is CASSGGIGVPTEQFF. Written as DNA, the CDR3 is TGTGCCAGCAGCGGAGGAATAGGAGTCCCCACCGAGCAGTTCTTC. Together with reference TRBV9 and TRBJ2-1, the CDR3 gives the full variable domain: DSGVTQTPKHLITATGQRVTLRCSPRSGDLSVYWYQQSLDQGLQFLIQYYNGEERAKGNILERFSAQQFPDLHSELNLSSLELGDSALYFCASSGGIGVPTEQFFGPGTRLTVL.

The genes are TRBV5-1 and TRBJ2-7; D might be TRBD2 (7 bases). Trimming removed 0 bases from V and 4 bases from J, with 17 bases in between. Germline values: CDR1 SGHRS, CDR2 YFSETQ. There are 16 residues in the CDR3. The CDR3 DNA sequence: TGCGCCAGCAGCTTGGCCGGGGGGACACGGGTTTACGAGCAGTACTTC. Protein sequence: CASSLAGGTRVYEQYF.

The chain recombines TRBV28 with TRBJ2-2; 9 nucleotides line up with TRBD2. Germline assignment: CDR1 MDHEN and CDR2 SYDVKM. The V segment lost 5 bases and the J segment 6 bases; nucleotides outside the gene matches: 10. This CDR3 has 16 residues. Here the CDR3 DNA reads TGTGCCAGCAGTCTCCGGATAGCGGGAGCGTCCGGGGAGCTGTTTTTT. It yields the protein CASSLRIAGASGELFF. Full variable domain (missing parts from reference TRBV28 and TRBJ2-2): DVKVTQSSRYLVKRTGEKVFLECVQDMDHENMFWYRQDPGLGLRLIYFSYDVKMKEKGDIPEGYSVSREKKERFSLILESASTNQTSMYLCASSLRIAGASGELFFGEGSRLTVL.

This clone was counted only a few times. This rearrangement joins TRBV9 to TRBJ2-2; D is perhaps TRBD2 (5 bases). Per the germline V gene, CDR1 is SGDLS and CDR2 is YYNGEE. The V end lost 0 bases, the J end lost 4 bases, and 7 bases lay between the germline ends. The CDR3 is 14 residues long. This chain's CDR3 is CASSVVGGTGELFF. In nucleotides, the CDR3 is TGTGCCAGCAGCGTAGTTGGAGGCACCGGGGAGCTGTTTTTT.

The chain has TRBV27 and TRBJ1-2; D may be TRBD1 (6 bases). The CDR3 runs 13 residues. In germline, CDR1 is MNHEY, CDR2 SMNVEV (reference sequence). Between the trimmed V and J ends, which lost 6 bases and 4 bases, there was a span of 12 bases. CDR3 sequence: CASRGQGRYGYTF. Here the CDR3 DNA reads TGTGCCAGCAGGGGTCAGGGGCGCTATGGCTACACCTTC.

The CDR3 spells CASSEEGQGYNEQFF. In nucleotides, the CDR3 is TGTGCCAGCAGTGAAGAGGGACAGGGGTACAATGAGCAGTTCTTC. The chain links TRBV6-1 to TRBJ2-1; the match to TRBD1 covers 10 bases. The CDR3 is made up of 15 amino acids. Trimming at V came to 1 base and at J to 4 bases, leaving 1 base not matched to a gene. Germline V gives CDR1 MNHNS, CDR2 SASEGT.

The V call is TRBV6-1, the J call TRBJ2-1; 9 bases map to TRBD2. The germline V gene encodes CDR1 MNHNS and CDR2 SASEGT. Trimming took 2 bases from V and 15 from J; bases not matched to a gene: 20. This CDR3 has 17 amino acids. CDR3 nucleotides: TGTGCCAGCAGTGAATATCTGAGCGGGGGGACCCCTATTAACGGGTTCTTC. Protein product: CASSEYLSGGTPINGFF.

This chain links TRBV5-6 with TRBJ1-2; 7 bases are shared with TRBD1. The V segment lost 5 bases and the J segment 5 bases; nucleotides outside the gene matches: 9. The length of the CDR3 is 14 residues. Germline lookup yields CDR1 SGHDT and CDR2 YYEEEE. The CDR3: CASSFDRVFYGYTF. CDR3 in DNA: TGTGCCAGCAGTTTCGACAGGGTCTTTTATGGCTACACCTTC. The full variable domain, in which reference TRBV5-6 and TRBJ1-2 provide the parts outside the CDR3, is DAGVTQSPTHLIKTRGQQVTLRCSPKSGHDTVSWYQQALGQGPQFIFQYYEEEERQRGNFPDRFSGHQFPNYSSELNVNALLLGDSALYLCASSFDRVFYGYTFGSGTRLTVV.

This chain connects TRBV7-9 to TRBJ2-5; no clear D. The CDR3 is 13 residues long. V lost 1 base and J lost 2, with 5 bases in between. Germline V gene lookup returns CDR1 SEHNR and CDR2 FQNEAQ (reference sequence). CDR3 sequence reads: CASSLVDQETQYF. CDR3 DNA: TGTGCCAGCAGCTTAGTAGATCAAGAGACCCAGTACTTC.

The genes are TRBV6-2 or TRBV6-3 and TRBJ1-1; D is undetermined. The CDR3 extends over 14 amino acids. V lost 2 bases to trimming and J lost 1 base, with 8 bases between them. Germline V CDR1 and CDR2: MNHEY, SVGEGT. The CDR3: CASSYLEKNTEAFF. The CDR3 nucleotides read TGTGCCAGCAGTTACCTAGAAAAGAACACTGAAGCTTTCTTT.

CDR3 sequence: CATSREALAQGTAYNEQFF. CDR3 coding DNA: TGTGCCACCAGCAGAGAGGCCCTGGCGCAGGGGACGGCCTACAATGAGCAGTTCTTC. This chain links TRBV15 with TRBJ2-1; perhaps TRBD1 as D (6 bases). The CDR3 has 19 amino acids. V was cut by 0 bases and J by 2 bases, with 20 bases left in between. Germline-derived CDR1 and CDR2 are LNHNV and YYDKDF (reference sequence).

V is TRBV12-3 or TRBV12-4 and J is TRBJ1-4; D uncertain. Trimming removed 6 bases at V and 6 bases at J, with 8 bases between. The CDR3 loop spans 12 amino acids. CDR3: CASSPSDEKLFF. DNA for the CDR3: TGTGCCAGCAGCCCTTCAGATGAAAAACTGTTTTTT.

The chain recombines TRBV19 with TRBJ2-1, with 8 bases matching TRBD2. V trimming: 4 bases; J trimming: 4 bases; junction bases outside the gene matches: 6. The CDR3 totals 15 residues. In germline, CDR1 is LNHDA, CDR2 SQIVND (reference sequence). This CDR3 reads CASSKGSGEYNEQFF. The CDR3 region has the DNA TGTGCCAGTAGTAAGGGTAGCGGGGAATACAATGAGCAGTTCTTC.

The chain couples TRBV30 to TRBJ1-4; no firm D call. Germline V gene data show CDR1 as GTSNPN and CDR2 as SVGIG (reference sequence). V was trimmed by 3 bases and J by 4 bases, leaving 15 bases between them. This CDR3 comprises 15 residues. CDR3 sequence (DNA): TGTGCCTGGAGCCCCGGTGTCGGGGTTAATGAAAAACTGTTTTTT. It is translated as CAWSPGVGVNEKLFF. The whole variable domain, remainder taken from reference TRBV30 and TRBJ1-4, is SQTIHQWPATLVQPVGSPLSLECTVEGTSNPNLYWYRQAAGRGLQLLFYSVGIGQISSEVPQNLSASRPQDRQFILSSKKLLLSDSGFYLCAWSPGVGVNEKLFFGSGTQLSVL.